A single sample is the source of the 32 T cell receptor beta chains below, sequenced in a study of blood T cell repertoires in COVID-19. Produced via immunoSEQ multiplex PCR; TCRdb's table is partial and in-frame only. In the table there are over 200,000 clones, approximately 88% of which are singletons. Sequenced input: PBMCs or T cells enriched from blood (not recorded which). The receptors were sampled from a man aged 18 to 29 with acute COVID-19.

V usage is TRBV3-1 (or the pseudogene TRBV3-2) and J usage is TRBJ1-2; D gene ambiguous. From germline, CDR1 is LGHDT and CDR2 YNNKEL (reference sequence). The CDR3 is 14 residues long. Deletions cut 1 base from V and 3 bases from J, with 9 bases between. The CDR3 spells CASSQGRADYGYTF. The CDR3 DNA is TGTGCCAGCAGCCAAGGTAGAGCGGACTATGGCTACACCTTC.

The rearrangement uses TRBV11-3 and TRBJ1-6, with 7 bases aligning to TRBD1. The CDR3 is 15 residues long. The ends lost 3 bases at V and 9 bases at J; junction bases unmatched: 8. The germline V gene encodes CDR1 SGHNT and CDR2 YENEEA. Here the CDR3 DNA reads TGTGCCAGCAGCTTCTTCGGACAGGTTACTTCACCCCTCCACTTT. Translating it yields CASSFFGQVTSPLHF.

The count of this clone is one. V is TRBV4-2 and J is TRBJ2-2, with D possibly TRBD2 on 5 matching bases. Germline V gene sequence: CDR1 LGHNA, CDR2 YNFKEQ. There are 15 residues in the CDR3. Trimming left V 2 bases short and J 0 bases short, with 7 bases between. The CDR3 DNA reads TGTGCCAGCAGCCAATGGGAGTCGAACACCGGGGAGCTGTTTTTT. This codes for CASSQWESNTGELFF.

In its sample, this clone was seen a few times. This chain links TRBV18 with TRBJ2-7, with 10 nucleotides matching TRBD2. The germline V gene encodes CDR1 KGHSH and CDR2 LQKENI. Losses at the gene ends were 6 bases for V and 6 bases for J; bases not matched to a gene: 11. The CDR3 is 15 amino acids. CDR3 in amino acids: CASSQDSGRRVEQYF. The CDR3 nucleotides are TGTGCCAGCTCGCAAGATAGCGGGAGGCGGGTCGAGCAGTACTTC. Variable domain in full (rest from reference TRBV18 and TRBJ2-7): NAGVMQNPRHLVRRRGQEARLRCSPMKGHSHVYWYRQLPEEGLKFMVYLQKENIIDESGMPKERFSAEFPKEGPSILRIQQVVRGDSAAYFCASSQDSGRRVEQYFGPGTRLTVT.

The chain has TRBV19 and TRBJ2-3; D perhaps matches TRBD2 (5 bases). CDR1 is LNHDA and CDR2 is SQIVND in the germline V gene (reference sequence). There are 14 residues in the CDR3. The ends were cut back, 8 bases at V and 3 bases at J, with 15 bases in the middle. The CDR3 here is CASDTSPATDTQYF. As DNA, the CDR3 is TGTGCCAGTGATACTAGTCCCGCAACAGATACGCAGTATTTT.

The J gene is TRBJ1-1, the V gene TRBV19; no firm D call. Trimming removed 3 bases at V and 2 bases at J, with 10 bases between. The length of the CDR3 is 14 residues. Germline values: CDR1 LNHDA, CDR2 SQIVND (reference sequence). The CDR3 loop is CASSIEGFNTEAFF. CDR3 in DNA: TGTGCCAGTAGTATTGAGGGCTTCAACACTGAAGCTTTCTTT.

The chain is built from TRBV9 and TRBJ2-1, with 11 bases identical to TRBD2. In germline, CDR1 is SGDLS, CDR2 YYNGEE. V shed 3 bases, J shed 3 bases, and the junction held 2 bases outside the gene matches. The CDR3 contains 15 residues. The CDR3 DNA sequence: TGTGCCAGCAGCGGCGGACTAGCGGGCTACAATGAGCAGTTCTTC. Encoded protein: CASSGGLAGYNEQFF.

The chain is built from TRBV5-6 and TRBJ2-7; 11 nucleotides line up with TRBD2. Germline V gives CDR1 SGHDT, CDR2 YYEEEE. There are 18 residues in the CDR3. The V segment lost 2 bases and the J segment 7 bases; nucleotides outside the gene matches: 17. This CDR3 reads CASSFSPLLAGGPGEQYF. CDR3 nucleotide sequence: TGTGCCAGCAGCTTTTCTCCCCTTTTAGCGGGAGGGCCGGGAGAGCAGTACTTC. Together with reference TRBV5-6 and TRBJ2-7, the CDR3 gives the full variable domain: DAGVTQSPTHLIKTRGQQVTLRCSPKSGHDTVSWYQQALGQGPQFIFQYYEEEERQRGNFPDRFSGHQFPNYSSELNVNALLLGDSALYLCASSFSPLLAGGPGEQYFGPGTRLTVT.

This sequence joins TRBV11-2 and TRBJ1-2; 9 nucleotides agree with TRBD1. V lost 5 bases, J lost 7 bases, and 11 bases stayed unmatched. This CDR3 is built from 15 residues. In germline, CDR1 is SGHAT, CDR2 FQNNGV. CDR3 nucleotides: TGTGCCAGCAGCCCCTCCACAGGGGGCGCAGGTGGCTACACCTTC. It translates to CASSPSTGGAGGYTF.

CDR3: CAIGQPNYGYTF. As DNA, the CDR3 is TGTGCCATCGGACAGCCTAACTATGGCTACACCTTC. V usage is TRBV10-3 and J usage is TRBJ1-2; a possible D gene is TRBD1 (6 bases). This CDR3 comprises 12 residues. Trimming stripped 8 bases from V and 0 bases from J, with 7 bases between. Germline CDR1 is ENHRY and CDR2 is SYGVKD.

The chain recombines TRBV6-1 with TRBJ2-1; the match to TRBD2 covers 7 bases. Germline V gene data show CDR1 as MNHNS and CDR2 as SASEGT. Trimming at V came to 0 bases and at J to 9 bases, leaving 8 bases not matched to a gene. This CDR3 spans 15 amino acids. CDR3 nucleotide sequence: TGTGCCAGCAGTGAAGCGGCAGGGAGGGGAATTGAGCAGTTCTTC. This sequence encodes CASSEAAGRGIEQFF.

The chain links TRBV12-3 or TRBV12-4 to TRBJ2-7, with 7 bases lining up with TRBD1. The CDR3 spans 13 residues. Trimming at V came to 10 bases and at J to 3 bases, leaving 9 bases not matched to a gene. CDR3 sequence (DNA): TGTGCCACCCCGTGGGGACAGAGCTACGAGCAGTACTTC. It yields the protein CATPWGQSYEQYF.

This clone appeared once. V is TRBV6-5 and J is TRBJ1-1; 8 bases line up with TRBD1. The CDR3 runs to 13 residues. V dropped 6 bases and J dropped 5; count of bases not matched to a gene: 5. The germline V gene encodes CDR1 MNHEY and CDR2 SVGAGI. CDR3 nucleotide sequence: TGTGCCAGCAGCGAGGACAGGGTGACTGAAGCTTTCTTT. This translates into CASSEDRVTEAFF.

The V call is TRBV28, the J call TRBJ1-1, with D unclear. The germline V and J ends were trimmed by 7 bases and 2 bases, with 14 bases remaining between them. The CDR3 has 14 amino acids. Per germline, CDR1 MDHEN and CDR2 SYDVKM. In DNA, the CDR3 is TGTGCCAGCACCCCTCGGGGAGGAAACACTGAAGCTTTCTTT. Translating gives CASTPRGGNTEAFF.

The count of this clone is one. This chain connects TRBV27 to TRBJ1-5; D is ambiguous. The CDR3 sequence is 13 residues long. Deletions cut 4 bases from V and 6 bases from J, with 10 bases between. Germline lookup yields CDR1 MNHEY and CDR2 SMNVEV (reference sequence). The CDR3 DNA reads TGTGCCAGCAGTTCGAGGGAGGGTCAGCCCCAGCATTTT. Translating gives CASSSREGQPQHF.

The V gene is TRBV11-3, the J gene TRBJ2-5, with 7 bases that match TRBD2. Per the germline V gene, CDR1 is SGHNT and CDR2 is YENEEA. J lost 5 bases, V lost 3 bases, and 3 bases had no gene match. The CDR3 runs to 13 residues. The DNA for the CDR3 is TGTGCCAGCAGCTTCGAACTAGCGGAGACCCAGTACTTC. Protein: CASSFELAETQYF.

The rearrangement uses TRBV10-3 and TRBJ2-7; 10 positions match TRBD1. Germline CDR1 reads ENHRY; CDR2 reads SYGVKD. The V gene end was trimmed by 5 bases and the J gene end by 4 bases; junction bases not matched to a gene: 2. CDR3 length equals 13 residues. The CDR3 region is CAISPGQGYEQYF. CDR3 nucleotide sequence: TGTGCCATCAGTCCGGGACAGGGGTACGAGCAGTACTTC.

This clone has just one count. The chain has TRBV19 and TRBJ2-1, with 9 bases matching TRBD2. The CDR3 runs 15 residues. Germline trimming cut 5 bases from V and 7 bases from J; bases unmatched to any gene: 9. Germline CDR1 reads LNHDA; CDR2 reads SQIVND (reference sequence). The CDR3 DNA is TGTGCCAGTAGTCCGGTAGCGGGAGCGGGAAATGAGCAGTTCTTC. This sequence encodes CASSPVAGAGNEQFF.

The chain recombines TRBV9 with TRBJ2-2; 11 positions agree with TRBD2. The CDR3 is 17 residues long. The V gene's germline CDR1 is SGDLS and CDR2 YYNGEE. V lost 0 bases, J lost 7 bases, and 8 bases stayed unmatched. CDR3 in amino acids: CASSVGLAGGSGGELFF. DNA for the CDR3: TGTGCCAGCAGCGTAGGCCTAGCGGGAGGCTCGGGCGGGGAGCTGTTTTTT.

V and J are TRBV3-1 (or the pseudogene TRBV3-2) and TRBJ2-3, with 8 bases lining up with TRBD2. CDR3 length: 19 amino acids. Germline CDR1 LGHDT, CDR2 YNNKEL (reference sequence). Unmatched junction bases numbered 13, after V lost 0 bases and J lost 2 bases. The CDR3 DNA follows: TGTGCCAGCAGCCAAGATCGGGCTAGCGGGTCCGTATACACAGATACGCAGTATTTT. This codes for CASSQDRASGSVYTDTQYF.

The V call is TRBV30, the J call TRBJ1-1; D unresolved. The CDR3 is 13 residues long. V dropped 0 bases and J dropped 5 bases, with 10 bases sitting between them. Germline CDR1 and CDR2: GTSNPN and SVGIG (reference sequence). CDR3 DNA sequence: TGTGCCTGGAGTGTACAACGCGGGACTGAAGCTTTCTTT. Translation: CAWSVQRGTEAFF.

The rearrangement links TRBV19 to TRBJ2-1; D remains unclear. Germline V gives CDR1 LNHDA, CDR2 SQIVND (reference sequence). The CDR3 totals 15 residues. V was cut by 2 bases and J by 0 bases, with 8 bases left in between. Written as DNA, the CDR3 is TGTGCCAGTAGTATATTCGGTAGCTCCTACAATGAGCAGTTCTTC. Translating gives CASSIFGSSYNEQFF.

The chain uses TRBV13 and TRBJ2-6; 10 bases are a match to TRBD2. This CDR3 region has 17 residues. Unmatched junction bases numbered 4, after V lost 3 bases and J lost 2 bases. Germline V CDR1 and CDR2: PRHDT, FYEKMQ (reference sequence). CDR3 DNA sequence: TGTGCCAGCAGCTTTTCAGCGGGAGGGGCTGGGGCCAACGTCCTGACTTTC. Its protein product is CASSFSAGGAGANVLTF.

The chain is built from TRBV7-3 and TRBJ2-1, with D possibly being TRBD2 (5 bases). V was trimmed by 2 bases and J by 9 bases, leaving 17 bases between them. The CDR3 extends over 15 amino acids. Germline CDR1 is SGHTA and CDR2 is FQGTGA. The CDR3 sequence: CASSLEGDSGSEQFF. CDR3 DNA: TGTGCCAGCAGCTTAGAGGGAGATTCTGGCAGTGAGCAGTTCTTC.

The chain has TRBV19 and TRBJ2-1, with 8 bases fitting TRBD2. The ends lost 8 bases at V and 9 bases at J; junction bases unmatched: 9. CDR3 length equals 13 residues. Germline lookup yields CDR1 LNHDA and CDR2 SQIVND (reference sequence). This CDR3 is CASSNRAGGEQFF. Written as DNA, the CDR3 is TGTGCCAGTTCAAACAGGGCGGGAGGTGAGCAGTTCTTC.

The rearrangement links TRBV6-1 to TRBJ2-3, with TRBD1 identical over 8 bases. The CDR3 extends over 17 amino acids. From germline, CDR1 is MNHNS and CDR2 SASEGT. Trimming cost V 2 bases and J 3 bases; bases outside gene matches: 10. In DNA form, the CDR3 reads TGTGCCAGCAGTGAATTCGGACAGGGCGTAAGGACAGATACGCAGTATTTT. Translated: CASSEFGQGVRTDTQYF.

The chain joins TRBV7-6 to TRBJ2-1; 9 nucleotides match TRBD2. This CDR3 is 15 amino acids long. Losses at the gene ends were 5 bases for V and 2 bases for J; bases not matched to a gene: 4. Germline CDR1 and CDR2: SGHVS and FNYEAQ. CDR3 DNA: TGTGCCAGCAGCCGAGCGGGAGGTACCTACAATGAGCAGTTCTTC. Amino acids: CASSRAGGTYNEQFF.

V usage is TRBV28 and J usage is TRBJ2-5; 7 bases agree with TRBD1. From germline, CDR1 is MDHEN and CDR2 SYDVKM. Germline trimming cut 4 bases from V and 5 bases from J; bases unmatched to any gene: 4. The CDR3 is 13 residues long. The CDR3 loop is CASSSQTGETQYF. In nucleotides, the CDR3 is TGTGCCAGCAGTTCACAGACAGGGGAGACCCAGTACTTC.

The chain combines TRBV5-3 with TRBJ1-3, with D tentatively TRBD1 (6 bases). TRBV5-3 is identified as an open reading frame with a role that is uncertain. V was clipped by 8 bases and J by 4 bases, with 19 bases between them. The CDR3 consists of 15 residues. Here the CDR3 reads CASPRTDQRGNTIYF. The CDR3 DNA reads as TGTGCCAGCCCACGGACAGATCAACGCGGAAACACCATATATTTT.

This clone was found once. The chain joins TRBV18 to TRBJ2-7; tentatively, D is TRBD2 (5 bases). The CDR3 runs to 15 residues. Germline V gene data show CDR1 as KGHSH and CDR2 as LQKENI. With 2 bases removed from V and 2 bases from J, the gap between germline ends came to 13 bases. CDR3 sequence reads: CASSPEGPLTYEQYF. CDR3 in DNA: TGTGCCAGCTCACCAGAGGGCCCGCTTACCTACGAGCAGTACTTC.

The V and J genes are TRBV13 and TRBJ2-7, with 11 bases lining up with TRBD2. After removal of 5 bases from V and 12 bases from J, the junction contained 9 bases not matched to a gene. The CDR3 length is 13 residues. CDR1 and CDR2 from the germline V gene are PRHDT and FYEKMQ (reference sequence). CDR3 nucleotides: TGTGCCAGCAGCGGGGGACTAGCGGACGACCGGTACTTC. It specifies CASSGGLADDRYF.

This chain links TRBV29-1 with TRBJ2-7; 9 bases map to TRBD2. Losses at the gene ends were 5 bases for V and 5 bases for J; bases not matched to a gene: 31. The CDR3 extends over 21 amino acids. Germline V gene lookup returns CDR1 SQVTM and CDR2 ANQGSEA. In nucleotides, the CDR3 is TGCAGCGTTACGGAGGGCGTACAGGGAGAGTTCATAGCGGGAGATCTGGACGAGCAGTACTTC. This gives the protein CSVTEGVQGEFIAGDLDEQYF.